This T cell receptor beta chain was recorded in a study of vaccination and CD4 T cells after COVID-19. With 5 bases removed from V and 4 bases from J, the gap between germline ends came to 20 bases. The CDR3 totals 16 residues. Looked up from germline, CDR1 is MDHEN and CDR2 is SYDVKM. Sequence data for DNA of cultured CD4+ T cells were generated by the Oncomine TCR Beta short-read assay. TCRdb called the PCR reads again in MiXCR, with one record for every CDR3 protein. Among about 15,000 distinct CDR3 sequences, about 43% were seen once, and the ten largest hold about 16%. This clonotype was recorded a few times. Its antigen remains unidentified. Treatment given: roughly ten-day PBMC culture with coronavirus spike peptide pools or control peptides (ViraFEST assay). Negative-selection isolation of CD4+ T cells was performed after 10 days of culture.

The sequencing used CD4+ T cells from blood, cultured in vitro, collected before SARS-CoV-2 vaccination. This sequence joins TRBV28 and TRBJ1-1; D remains unclear. The TCR sequence derives from a human donor who had recovered from COVID-19. The CDR3 DNA follows: TGTGCCAGCAGTCCCCACCTCGGTGGTGTCCCCACTGAAGCTTTCTTT. This codes for CASSPHLGGVPTEAFF.